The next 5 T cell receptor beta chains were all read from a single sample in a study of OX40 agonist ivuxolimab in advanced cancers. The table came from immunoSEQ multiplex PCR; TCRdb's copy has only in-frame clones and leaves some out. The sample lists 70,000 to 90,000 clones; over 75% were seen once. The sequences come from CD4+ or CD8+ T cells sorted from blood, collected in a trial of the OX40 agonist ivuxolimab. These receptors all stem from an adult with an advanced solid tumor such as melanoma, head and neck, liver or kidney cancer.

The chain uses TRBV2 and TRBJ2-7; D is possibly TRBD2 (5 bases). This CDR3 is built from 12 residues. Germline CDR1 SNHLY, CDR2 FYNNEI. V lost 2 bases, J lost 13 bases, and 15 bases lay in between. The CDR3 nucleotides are TGTGCCAGCAGTGAAAAGAGTAGTGGGAGCTACTTC. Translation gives CASSEKSSGSYF.

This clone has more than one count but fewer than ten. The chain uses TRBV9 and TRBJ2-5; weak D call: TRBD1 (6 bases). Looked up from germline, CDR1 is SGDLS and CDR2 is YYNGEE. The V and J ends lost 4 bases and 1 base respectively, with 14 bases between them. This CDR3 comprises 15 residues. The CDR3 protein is CASSTTGTVQETQYF. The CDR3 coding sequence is TGTGCCAGCAGCACAACAGGGACCGTCCAAGAGACCCAGTACTTC. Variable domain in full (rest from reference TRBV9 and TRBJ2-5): DSGVTQTPKHLITATGQRVTLRCSPRSGDLSVYWYQQSLDQGLQFLIQYYNGEERAKGNILERFSAQQFPDLHSELNLSSLELGDSALYFCASSTTGTVQETQYFGPGTRLLVL.

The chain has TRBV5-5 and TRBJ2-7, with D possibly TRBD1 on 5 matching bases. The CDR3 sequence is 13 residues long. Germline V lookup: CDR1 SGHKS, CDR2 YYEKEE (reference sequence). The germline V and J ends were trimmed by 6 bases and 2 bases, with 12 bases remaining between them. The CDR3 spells CASKRQGPYEQYF. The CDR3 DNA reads TGTGCCAGCAAGAGGCAGGGTCCCTACGAGCAGTACTTC. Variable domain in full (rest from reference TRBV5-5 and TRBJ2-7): DAGVTQSPTHLIKTRGQQVTLRCSPISGHKSVSWYQQVLGQGPQFIFQYYEKEERGRGNFPDRFSARQFPNYSSELNVNALLLGDSALYLCASKRQGPYEQYFGPGTRLTVT.

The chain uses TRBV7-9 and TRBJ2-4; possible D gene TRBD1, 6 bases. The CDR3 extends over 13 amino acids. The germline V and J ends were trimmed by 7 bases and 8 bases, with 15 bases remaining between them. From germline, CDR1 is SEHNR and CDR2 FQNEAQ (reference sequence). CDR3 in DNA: TGTGCCAGCACCGGACAGAGTTTTGACATTCAGTACTTC. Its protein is CASTGQSFDIQYF.

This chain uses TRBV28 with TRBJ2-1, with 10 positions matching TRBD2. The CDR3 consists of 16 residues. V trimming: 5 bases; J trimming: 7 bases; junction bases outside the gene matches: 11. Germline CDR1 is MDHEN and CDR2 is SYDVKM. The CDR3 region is CASSPASGGWGNEQFF. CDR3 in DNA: TGTGCCAGCAGTCCGGCTAGCGGGGGCTGGGGGAATGAGCAGTTCTTC.